This T cell receptor beta chain was observed in a study of blood T cell repertoires in COVID-19. Overall study context: Italy, Spain and the United States were the sources of the convalescent and acute COVID-19 samples. T cells, B-cell-depleted T cells, or PBMCs supplied cDNA or gDNA.

V lost 5 bases to trimming and J lost 4 bases, with 15 bases between them. CDR3 length: 15 residues. From germline, CDR1 is SGHTA and CDR2 FQGNSA. Under the authors' procedure: Cell counts per sample came from amplifying reference gene primers. Generated by immunoSEQ multiplex PCR, the TCRdb table keeps only in-frame clones and is missing some. V, J and clone size derive from that table, while D and trimming were established from the DNA sequence. The data contain 450,000 to 500,000 clones, 70% to 90% of them singletons. The clonotype was recovered from a human donor in a cohort sampled during active COVID-19. The chain links TRBV7-2 to TRBJ2-1; no clear D. Specimen: peripheral blood. The CDR3 spells CASSPKSAGYNEQFF. CDR3 bases: TGTGCCAGCAGCCCTAAGTCGGCCGGGTACAATGAGCAGTTCTTC.